The clone carrying this T cell receptor (beta chain) turned up a few times. Its antigen is not identified. The data are from a study of CD8 T cells in ankylosing spondylitis. MiXCR was run by TCRdb on the 5' RACE reads, yielding one entry per CDR3 protein. The data contain about 800,000 distinct CDR3 sequences, over 9.5% of them singletons. Study results and caveats: A TCR beta motif made of roughly eight highly homologous variants seemed typical of ankylosing spondylitis blood. Disease-linked clones reportedly showed significant enrichment in matched ankylosing spondylitis synovial fluid.

Germline CDR1 is DFQATT and CDR2 is SNEGSKA (reference sequence). The CDR3 extends over 11 amino acids. V lost 2 bases and J 6 bases, leaving 7 bases between the germline ends. The V call is TRBV20-1, the J call TRBJ1-2; D call uncertain. Input material: blood, either unsorted or a sorted T cell fraction (not recorded which). This TCR was recovered from a male donor with ankylosing spondylitis. The chain's CDR3 is CSARQDHGYTF. The CDR3 coding sequence is TGCAGTGCTAGACAGGACCATGGCTACACCTTC.